This TCR beta chain was retrieved from a study of T cells in Graves' hyperthyroidism and ophthalmopathy. The study, taken as a whole, reports: Clonotypes that were expanded in thyroid above 0.001 mostly appeared in blood too.

It was RNA transcripts that yielded the amplified TCR beta CDR3 regions. In the first-round RT-PCR of the TCR CDR3, the HTBI primer set was used. TCRdb reprocessed the multiplex PCR reads with MiXCR, giving one entry per CDR3 protein. The sample contains roughly 530,000 distinct CDR3 sequences, roughly a sixth of which appear only once. The germline gives CDR1 MDHEN, CDR2 SYDVKM. The CDR3 spans 16 residues. Trimming cost V 3 bases and J 3 bases, with 17 bases left between them. For this clonotype: Its antigen is not known.

Patients were excluded for uncontrolled infection, other autoimmune disease, pregnancy or lactation. This sequence joins TRBV28 and TRBJ1-1, with D perhaps TRBD1 (5 bases). The specimen sequenced was blood. This TCR was recovered from a woman aged 18-30 years with Graves' ophthalmopathy. In nucleotides, the CDR3 is TGTGCCAGCAGTTTTACCTTCTTGTGGGGGTACACTGAAGCTTTCTTT. Encoded protein: CASSFTFLWGYTEAFF.